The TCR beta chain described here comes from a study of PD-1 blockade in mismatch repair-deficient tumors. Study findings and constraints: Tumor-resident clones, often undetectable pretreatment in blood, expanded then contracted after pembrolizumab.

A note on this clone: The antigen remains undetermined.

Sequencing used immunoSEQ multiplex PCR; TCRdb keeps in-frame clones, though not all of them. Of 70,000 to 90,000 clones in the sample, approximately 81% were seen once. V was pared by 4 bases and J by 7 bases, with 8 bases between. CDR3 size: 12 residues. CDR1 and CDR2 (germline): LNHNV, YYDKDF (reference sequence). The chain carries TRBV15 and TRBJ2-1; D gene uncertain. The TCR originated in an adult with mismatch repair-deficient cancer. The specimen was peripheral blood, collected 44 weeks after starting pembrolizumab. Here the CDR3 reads CATSILWNEQFF. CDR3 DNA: TGTGCCACCAGCATTTTGTGGAATGAGCAGTTCTTC.